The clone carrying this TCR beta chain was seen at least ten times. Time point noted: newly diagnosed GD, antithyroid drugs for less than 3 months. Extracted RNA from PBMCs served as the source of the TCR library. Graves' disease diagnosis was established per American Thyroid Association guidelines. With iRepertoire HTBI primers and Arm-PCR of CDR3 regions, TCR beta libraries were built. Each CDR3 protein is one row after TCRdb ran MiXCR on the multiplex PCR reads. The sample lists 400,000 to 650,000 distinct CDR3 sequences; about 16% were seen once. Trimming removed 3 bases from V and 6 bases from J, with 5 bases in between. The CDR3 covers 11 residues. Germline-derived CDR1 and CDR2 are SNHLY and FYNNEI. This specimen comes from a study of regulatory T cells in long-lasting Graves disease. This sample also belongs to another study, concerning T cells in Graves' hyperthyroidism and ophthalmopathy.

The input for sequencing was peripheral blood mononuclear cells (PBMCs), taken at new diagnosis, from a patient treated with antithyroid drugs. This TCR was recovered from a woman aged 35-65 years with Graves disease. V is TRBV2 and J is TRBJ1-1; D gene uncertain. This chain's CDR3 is CASSEWAEAFF. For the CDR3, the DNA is TGTGCCAGCAGTGAGTGGGCTGAAGCTTTCTTT.